This T cell receptor beta chain was sequenced for a study of identical twins. TCRdb passed the 5' RACE reads through MiXCR, listing each CDR3 protein once. The table shows more than 1.5 million distinct CDR3 sequences, with about 32% occurring only once. This clonotype showed up just a few times. No antigen is known for it. CDR1 and CDR2 (germline): SEHNR, FQNEAQ (reference sequence). This CDR3 spans 15 amino acids. Trimming cost V 5 bases and J 2 bases, with 16 bases left between them. General observations from the study: Potential partial confounding of zero-insertion analyses by invariant MAIT and iNKT cells was noted.

This TCR derives from a newborn girl in good health. The chain employs TRBV7-9 and TRBJ2-7, with a weak D call TRBD2 (9 bases). The sample taken for sequencing was cord blood. The CDR3 sequence: CASSPGGGRAYEQYF. As DNA, the CDR3 is TGTGCCAGCAGCCCAGGGGGCGGGAGGGCCTACGAGCAGTACTTC.